Listed below are T cell receptor beta chains from one sample, sequenced in a study of Graves' ophthalmopathy and Graves' hyperthyroidism. MiXCR, applied by TCRdb to the multiplex PCR reads, yields one record per CDR3 protein. The sample records 200,000 to 300,000 distinct CDR3 sequences, around 50% being singletons. The specimen was peripheral blood. Receptor source: an adult man with Graves' ophthalmopathy. Each CDR3 is given with its conserved first and last residue. Each record gives: D gene, V gene, clone size, J gene, CDR3 DNA, CDR3 protein. D genes are given only for firm matches. Clone size is stated in some rows and not others, as once, few, many or a class when expanded.

.	TRBV10-3	few	TRBJ2-7	TGTGCCATCAGTGGGAACAGTGGATCGTACGAGCAGTACTTC	CAISGNSGSYEQYF
TRBD1	TRBV2	many	TRBJ1-2	TGTGCCAGCAGGAGACAGGGGGCAAGCTATGGCTACACCTTC	CASRRQGASYGYTF
.	TRBV15	few	TRBJ2-2	TGTGCCACCTCCGGGATCCAAAACACCGGGGAGCTGTTTTTT	CATSGIQNTGELFF
.	TRBV9	.	TRBJ2-5	TGTGCCAGCAGCCAACTCAGGGTGGGGACCCAGTACTTC	CASSQLRVGTQYF
.	TRBV7-9	few	TRBJ1-6	TGTGCCAGCGGAGCCTCACCCCTCCACTTT	CASGASPLHF
.	TRBV7-9	many	TRBJ2-7	TGTGCCAGCAGCTTAGGTGGGCAGGGCGCCTACGAGCAGTACTTC	CASSLGGQGAYEQYF
.	TRBV24-1	few	TRBJ1-2	TGTGCCACCAGTGATTTCCGGGCTAACTATGGCTACACCTTC	CATSDFRANYGYTF
TRBD1	TRBV20-1	.	TRBJ1-2	TGCAGTGCTAGAGGAACAGGGGCATACACCTTC	CSARGTGAYTF
.	TRBV6-5	.	TRBJ1-2	TGTGCCAGCAGTTACTCGACTTCTACGGGTCGCGGCTACACCTTC	CASSYSTSTGRGYTF
TRBD2	TRBV11-2	.	TRBJ2-7	TGTGCCAGCAGCTTGCAGACTAGCGGGAGTCGGGGCGAGCAGTACTTC	CASSLQTSGSRGEQYF
.	TRBV20-1	.	TRBJ2-5	TGCAGTGCTAGAGAGCCACTACAACAAGAGACCCAGTACTTC	CSAREPLQQETQYF
.	TRBV2	few	TRBJ1-4	TGTGCCAGCAGTGAAATCTATACAGGGAGCGGAAAACTGTTTTTT	CASSEIYTGSGKLFF
.	TRBV9	.	TRBJ1-2	TGTGCCAGCAGCATATCTGGACTAGCGGGGCAGGGTGAGCAGGGCTACACCTTC	CASSISGLAGQGEQGYTF
.	TRBV10-3	.	TRBJ2-7	TGTGCCATCCGCCGGCAGAGCTCCTACGAGCAGTACTTC	CAIRRQSSYEQYF
TRBD1	TRBV6-1	.	TRBJ2-2	TGTGCCAGCAGTCCGACAGGGGGGGACACCGGGGAGCTGTTTTTT	CASSPTGGDTGELFF
.	TRBV11-2	.	TRBJ2-2	TGTGCCAACGCATTGAGGACGACCGGGGAGCTGTTTTTT	CANALRTTGELFF
TRBD1	TRBV7-8	.	TRBJ1-2	TGTGCCAGCAGCTTGGATGACAGGGGGCGCAACTATGGCTACACCTTC	CASSLDDRGRNYGYTF
.	TRBV7-3	.	TRBJ2-7	TGTGCCAGCAGCAAAGGGGACGGCGCCTACGAGCAGTACTTC	CASSKGDGAYEQYF
TRBD2	TRBV7-7	.	TRBJ2-7	TGTGCTAGCAGCCCCGCGGCTAGCGGGAGCGTATACGAGCAGTACTTC	CASSPAASGSVYEQYF
TRBD1	TRBV11-1	.	TRBJ2-7	TGTGCCAGCAGCCCTTCCGGGACAGGGATTGACGAGCAGTACTTC	CASSPSGTGIDEQYF
.	TRBV4-1	.	TRBJ2-6	TGCGCCAGCAGCCAAGATAGTTCTGGGGCCAACGTCCTGACTTTC	CASSQDSSGANVLTF
TRBD1	TRBV24-1	.	TRBJ1-4	TGTGCCACCAGTGATGGGACAGATGAAAAACTGTTTTTT	CATSDGTDEKLFF
.	TRBV2	.	TRBJ2-5	TGTGCCAGCAGGGGAGGACCCGCCGAGACCCAGTACTTC	CASRGGPAETQYF
.	TRBV9	.	TRBJ2-2	TGTGCCAGCAGCGTAACTCTCTTGAGGGCAGGGACCGGGGAGCTGTTTTTT	CASSVTLLRAGTGELFF
.	TRBV5-1	few	TRBJ2-5	TGCGCCAGCAGCTTGGCCCGAGGGACGCAAGAGACCCAGTACTTC	CASSLARGTQETQYF
.	TRBV18	.	TRBJ1-2	TGTGCCAGCTCACCGTACGACTTTCGTACAGCGGGCTACACCTTC	CASSPYDFRTAGYTF
.	TRBV7-9	.	TRBJ2-2	TGTGCCAGCAGCTTAAACGACGGGGGCACCGGGGAGCTGTTTTTT	CASSLNDGGTGELFF
.	TRBV24-1	.	TRBJ1-1	TGTGCCACCTCCACAGGGAGGACTGAAGCTTTCTTT	CATSTGRTEAFF
TRBD2	TRBV5-8	.	TRBJ2-7	TGTGCCAGCATCCTTAGCGGGAGCTACGAGCAGTACTTC	CASILSGSYEQYF
.	TRBV12-3/TRBV12-4	.	TRBJ1-6	TGTGCCAGCAGAAGGGGAGGGTCTTACTCCTATAATTCACCCCTCCACTTT	CASRRGGSYSYNSPLHF
TRBD2	TRBV7-2	.	TRBJ2-7	TGTGCCAGCCTAAGGGCTAGCGGCTCCTACGAGCAGTACTTC	CASLRASGSYEQYF
TRBD1	TRBV2	.	TRBJ1-2	TGTGCCAGCAGTTTGGGACAGACAATCCCCGGTGGCAACACCTTC	CASSLGQTIPGGNTF
TRBD1	TRBV3-1	.	TRBJ1-2	TGTGCCAGCAGCCCATTAGCCCGGGACAGGGGGGGCTACACCTTC	CASSPLARDRGGYTF
TRBD1	TRBV7-8	.	TRBJ1-5	TGTGCCAGCAGCTTCGGACAGGGGGCCGGCAATCAGCCCCAGCATTTT	CASSFGQGAGNQPQHF
.	TRBV7-9	.	TRBJ1-3	TGTGCCAGCAGCCCTGGACAGCGTTCTGGAAACACCATATATTTT	CASSPGQRSGNTIYF
.	TRBV2	few	TRBJ1-1	TGTGCCAGCAGGAGGGGTCCTGAGGGCACTGAAGCTTTCTTT	CASRRGPEGTEAFF
.	TRBV5-1	.	TRBJ1-1	TGCGCCAGCAGCGCCGGACAGAGGAACACTGAAGCTTTCTTT	CASSAGQRNTEAFF
.	TRBV29-1	.	TRBJ1-4	TGCAGCGTTGTGGCAGGCAATGAAAAACTGTTTTTT	CSVVAGNEKLFF
.	TRBV7-9	many	TRBJ1-2	TGTGCCAGCAGCCCGGACCTCTATGGCTACACCTTC	CASSPDLYGYTF
TRBD1	TRBV6-1	.	TRBJ2-7	TGTGCCAGCAGTGAAAGGCCGGGACAGTCCTACGAGCAGTACTTC	CASSERPGQSYEQYF
.	TRBV7-2	few	TRBJ2-2	TGTGCCAGCAGGGTGGGCGGGGAGCTGTTTTTT	CASRVGGELFF
.	TRBV10-3	once	TRBJ2-7	TGTGCCAGCAGTCGACCGCGGGGTATGCGGGGGCTCGAGCAGTACTTC	CASSRPRGMRGLEQYF
.	TRBV12-5	.	TRBJ1-5	TGTGCTAGTGGCTTGGAATTCGGGGGACAGCCCCAGCATTTT	CASGLEFGGQPQHF
.	TRBV5-5	few	TRBJ2-2	TGTGCCAGCAGCTTGGCCGTCAGTCCGAACACCGGGGAGCTGTTTTTT	CASSLAVSPNTGELFF
.	TRBV9	many	TRBJ2-7	TGTGCCAGCAGCGTAGGCTACGAGCAGTACTTC	CASSVGYEQYF
.	TRBV4-1	many	TRBJ1-1	TGCGCCAGCAGCCAAGCAGGGTTCACTGAAGCTTTCTTT	CASSQAGFTEAFF
.	TRBV7-9	.	TRBJ1-1	TGTGCCAGCAGCCACCCACTCAGTCCACTCCCGATGAACACTGAAGCTTTCTTT	CASSHPLSPLPMNTEAFF
.	TRBV12-5	.	TRBJ2-2	TGTGCTAGTGGTTTGGCCGGGGAGCTGTTTTTT	CASGLAGELFF
TRBD1	TRBV3-1	.	TRBJ1-6	TGTGCCAGCAGCCAAGTCTTACAGGGGTCACCCCTCCACTTT	CASSQVLQGSPLHF
.	TRBV20-1	few	TRBJ1-1	TGCAGTGCTTCGAGGGGGAACACTGAAGCTTTCTTT	CSASRGNTEAFF